A single sample is the source of the 27 T cell receptor beta chains below, sequenced in a study of shared clonotypes between healthy human individuals. Profiled with immunoSEQ multiplex PCR; TCRdb holds only in-frame clones, not every one. The data show about 710,000 clones, around 77% seen once. Sequenced input: memory CD4+ T cells sorted from blood. The subset is: CD45RA-negative fraction. The receptors come from a woman between 25 and 40 years old in good health.

The chain carries TRBV9 and TRBJ2-1; 9 nucleotides match TRBD2. Germline V gives CDR1 SGDLS, CDR2 YYNGEE. The J segment lost 0 bases and the V segment lost 0 bases, leaving 10 bases of the junction unmatched. CDR3 length equals 19 residues. Here the CDR3 reads CASSVAALAGVGSYNEQFF. In nucleotides, the CDR3 is TGTGCCAGCAGCGTAGCAGCCTTAGCGGGAGTGGGCTCCTACAATGAGCAGTTCTTC.

The chain has TRBV10-1 and TRBJ2-7; 9 nucleotides line up with TRBD1. Germline loops: CDR1 WNHNN, CDR2 SYGVQD (reference sequence). The CDR3 sequence is 13 residues long. Germline trimming cut 6 bases from V and 6 bases from J; bases unmatched to any gene: 6. The CDR3 region has the DNA TGCGCCAGCAGCGCAGGGACAGGGCCCGAGCAGTACTTC. Its protein is CASSAGTGPEQYF.

The table lists this clone with many counts. The rearrangement links TRBV18 to TRBJ1-4; D remains unclear. Trimming removed 2 bases at V and 7 bases at J, with 8 bases between. This CDR3 is built from 13 residues. Germline V CDR1 and CDR2: KGHSH, LQKENI. The CDR3, as DNA: TGTGCCAGCTCACCATCCCAGACTGAAAAACTGTTTTTT. Amino acid sequence: CASSPSQTEKLFF.

This clone was counted only a few times. The chain recombines TRBV6-6 with TRBJ2-7; tentatively, D is TRBD1 (6 bases). V lost 5 bases, J lost 5 bases, and 16 bases lay in between. There are 14 residues in the CDR3. Germline V gene data show CDR1 as MNHNY and CDR2 as SVGAGI (reference sequence). The chain's CDR3 is CASSQNRELNEQYF. DNA of the CDR3: TGTGCCAGCAGTCAGAACAGGGAGTTGAACGAGCAGTACTTC.

This clone was counted a few times. The gene calls are TRBV28 and TRBJ1-2; tentatively, D is TRBD1 (6 bases). This CDR3 is built from 15 residues. Germline CDR1 and CDR2: MDHEN and SYDVKM. V shed 5 bases and J shed 7 bases, with 20 bases lying between them. The DNA for the CDR3 is TGTGCCAGCAGTCCGCACGACGGGGGGCGCTTTGGCTACACCTTC. Protein product: CASSPHDGGRFGYTF.

This clone came up a few times. This rearrangement joins TRBV6-5 to TRBJ2-3, with 8 bases identical to TRBD2. The germline CDR1 and CDR2 sequences are MNHEY and SVGAGI. CDR3 length: 14 amino acids. V dropped 8 bases and J dropped 0; count of bases not matched to a gene: 4. CDR3 coding DNA: TGTGCCAGCCGGGAGGGAGCTAGCACAGATACGCAGTATTTT. Protein product: CASREGASTDTQYF.

The chain links TRBV19 to TRBJ1-2, with D perhaps matching TRBD1 (5 bases). The length of the CDR3 is 15 residues. The germline V and J ends were trimmed by 3 bases and 0 bases, with 11 bases remaining between them. Germline loops: CDR1 LNHDA, CDR2 SQIVND (reference sequence). CDR3 region: CASSIRGGANYGYTF. The DNA of the CDR3 is TGTGCCAGTAGTATTCGGGGGGGAGCTAACTATGGCTACACCTTC. Filled out from reference TRBV19 and TRBJ1-2, the complete variable domain reads DGGITQSPKYLFRKEGQNVTLSCEQNLNHDAMYWYRQDPGQGLRLIYYSQIVNDFQKGDIAEGYSVSREKKESFPLTVTSAQKNPTAFYLCASSIRGGANYGYTFGSGTRLTVV.

This chain connects TRBV19 to TRBJ1-4, with TRBD1 identical over 7 bases. Trimming removed 5 bases from V and 5 bases from J; junction bases left unmatched: 8. CDR1 LNHDA and CDR2 SQIVND come from the germline V gene (reference sequence). The CDR3 is 15 amino acids. The CDR3 nucleotides read TGTGCCAGTAGTTCCCCCGGGACAGAAAATGAAAAACTGTTTTTT. This translates into CASSSPGTENEKLFF.

The chain is built from TRBV4-1 and TRBJ2-7; 12 bases agree with TRBD2. This CDR3 contains 17 residues. The V gene's germline CDR1 is MGHRA and CDR2 YSYEKL. Germline trimming cut 1 base from V and 2 bases from J; bases unmatched to any gene: 6. The CDR3 here is CASSQALLAGGTYEQYF. The CDR3 DNA reads TGCGCCAGCAGCCAAGCCCTCCTAGCGGGAGGGACCTACGAGCAGTACTTC.

The rearrangement joins TRBV2 to TRBJ2-7; D not resolved. The germline V gene encodes CDR1 SNHLY and CDR2 FYNNEI. V was clipped by 5 bases and J by 4 bases, with 9 bases between them. This CDR3 has 12 residues. The CDR3 loop reads CASSSQRYEQYF. The CDR3 nucleotides read TGTGCCAGCAGTTCCCAGAGGTACGAGCAGTACTTC.

In its sample, this clone was seen once. The chain has TRBV7-6 and TRBJ2-1, with 15 nucleotides matching TRBD2. The CDR3 is made up of 16 amino acids. Per germline, CDR1 SGHVS and CDR2 FNYEAQ. The V and J ends lost 4 bases and 7 bases, in that order; junction bases with no gene match: 5. CDR3 in amino acids: CASSSPGTSGGNEQFF. CDR3 DNA sequence: TGTGCCAGCAGCTCCCCCGGGACTAGCGGGGGGAATGAGCAGTTCTTC.

On this clone: The same CDR3 is also encoded by other DNA sequences in this sample. The J gene is TRBJ1-1, the V gene TRBV5-1; 7 positions match TRBD1. The ends lost 4 bases at V and 0 bases at J; junction bases unmatched: 3. The length of the CDR3 is 14 residues. From germline, CDR1 is SGHRS and CDR2 YFSETQ. The CDR3 loop reads CASSVTGLNTEAFF. The CDR3 bases are TGCGCCAGCAGCGTGACAGGGCTGAACACTGAAGCTTTCTTT. The variable domain in full, completed from reference TRBV5-1 and TRBJ1-1, reads KAGVTQTPRYLIKTRGQQVTLSCSPISGHRSVSWYQQTPGQGLQFLFEYFSETQRNKGNFPGRFSGRQFSNSRSEMNVSTLELGDSALYLCASSVTGLNTEAFFGQGTRLTVV.

The genes are TRBV18 and TRBJ1-3; D might be TRBD1 (5 bases). The CDR3 runs to 15 residues. V was pared by 3 bases and J by 0 bases, with 9 bases between. Germline CDR1 reads KGHSH; CDR2 reads LQKENI. In nucleotides, the CDR3 is TGTGCCAGCTCACCTTACGACAGCTCTGGAAACACCATATATTTT. The encoded protein is CASSPYDSSGNTIYF. The full variable domain, in which reference TRBV18 and TRBJ1-3 provide the parts outside the CDR3, is NAGVMQNPRHLVRRRGQEARLRCSPMKGHSHVYWYRQLPEEGLKFMVYLQKENIIDESGMPKERFSAEFPKEGPSILRIQQVVRGDSAAYFCASSPYDSSGNTIYFGEGSWLTVV.

The V call is TRBV5-1, the J call TRBJ2-1; D not resolved. Germline V gene lookup returns CDR1 SGHRS and CDR2 YFSETQ. This CDR3 is built from 14 residues. Trimming shortened V by 0 bases and J by 6 bases, and 10 bases separated the two germline ends. The CDR3 bases are TGCGCCAGCAGCTTGGTGACGACTTCCAATGAGCAGTTCTTC. It translates to CASSLVTTSNEQFF.

The rearrangement uses TRBV5-1 and TRBJ1-2; possible D gene TRBD1, 5 bases. Germline V gene lookup returns CDR1 SGHRS and CDR2 YFSETQ. With 4 bases removed from V and 7 bases from J, the gap between germline ends came to 17 bases. CDR3 size: 14 residues. CDR3 DNA: TGCGCCAGCAGCCTACAGGACCCATCAATTGGCTACACCTTC. Its translation is CASSLQDPSIGYTF. Full variable domain (remainder filled in from reference TRBV5-1 and TRBJ1-2): KAGVTQTPRYLIKTRGQQVTLSCSPISGHRSVSWYQQTPGQGLQFLFEYFSETQRNKGNFPGRFSGRQFSNSRSEMNVSTLELGDSALYLCASSLQDPSIGYTFGSGTRLTVV.

In DNA, the CDR3 is TGTGCCAGCAGAGGTACTCTTGGACAGTTGAACACTGAAGCTTTCTTT. Protein: CASRGTLGQLNTEAFF. This chain connects TRBV11-2 to TRBJ1-1; D is possibly TRBD1 (6 bases). The CDR3 has 16 residues. From germline, CDR1 is SGHAT and CDR2 FQNNGV. Trimming stripped 6 bases from V and 0 bases from J, with 17 bases between.

The V call is TRBV28, the J call TRBJ1-2; TRBD1 might be the D (5 bases). The germline V gene has CDR1 MDHEN and CDR2 SYDVKM. The CDR3 covers 12 residues. V gave up 3 bases and J gave up 8 bases, with 10 bases separating them. The CDR3, as DNA: TGTGCCAGCAGTTTCCGCAGGGAAGGCTACACCTTC. Residues: CASSFRREGYTF.

The rearrangement joins TRBV10-3 to TRBJ1-1; D gene ambiguous. Germline V CDR1 and CDR2: ENHRY, SYGVKD. Trimming took off 4 bases at V and 0 bases at J, with 9 bases between the two ends. The CDR3 consists of 14 residues. The CDR3: CAISVSSMNTEAFF. The CDR3 region has the DNA TGTGCCATCAGTGTGTCGTCGATGAACACTGAAGCTTTCTTT.

This chain connects TRBV5-1 to TRBJ1-4; no definite D call. Germline lookup yields CDR1 SGHRS and CDR2 YFSETQ. Deletions cut 2 bases from V and 5 bases from J, with 10 bases between. The CDR3 is made up of 14 amino acids. CDR3 sequence reads: CASSFTRVNEKLFF. The CDR3 coding sequence is TGCGCCAGCAGCTTCACAAGGGTAAATGAAAAACTGTTTTTT.

This sequence joins TRBV4-1 and TRBJ2-1; D gene uncertain. CDR1 is MGHRA, CDR2 YSYEKL, per germline. The length of the CDR3 is 19 residues. Trimming pared 0 bases from V and 0 bases from J, leaving 18 bases between. In DNA form, the CDR3 reads TGCGCCAGCAGCCAAGATTCTGGACCGGTGATTAGCTCCTACAATGAGCAGTTCTTC. The encoded protein is CASSQDSGPVISSYNEQFF.

The V gene is TRBV28, the J gene TRBJ2-1; 7 nucleotides align to TRBD2. The CDR3 runs to 15 residues. Germline V gives CDR1 MDHEN, CDR2 SYDVKM. V was clipped by 4 bases and J by 7 bases; unmatched bases: 10. Written as DNA, the CDR3 is TGTGCCAGCAGTTCTAGCGGAGCCCCGGATAATGAGCAGTTCTTC. Its translation is CASSSSGAPDNEQFF.

The rearrangement links TRBV4-1 to TRBJ1-1; D is uncertain. CDR3 size: 15 residues. Trimming pared 3 bases from V and 3 bases from J, leaving 14 bases between. CDR1 and CDR2 (germline): MGHRA, YSYEKL. CDR3 in DNA: TGCGCCAGCAGCCACCCGGACTCACGATACACTGAAGCTTTCTTT. Amino acids: CASSHPDSRYTEAFF.

CDR3 DNA sequence: TGTGCCAGCAACTCCGGGACAGGGGCGAGGGAGCAGTACTTC. Protein product: CASNSGTGAREQYF. The chain combines TRBV18 with TRBJ2-7; 10 nucleotides agree with TRBD1. Germline V gives CDR1 KGHSH, CDR2 LQKENI. After removal of 8 bases from V and 7 bases from J, the junction contained 11 bases not matched to a gene. The CDR3 runs to 14 residues.

Regarding this clone: A much larger clone is a single base away; this may be a read error. This same CDR3 is encoded by further DNA sequences in the sample. The V gene is TRBV7-3, the J gene TRBJ2-1; 14 bases are shared with TRBD2. Germline CDR1 SGHTA, CDR2 FQGTGA. The ends lost 5 bases at V and 6 bases at J; junction bases unmatched: 3. The CDR3 loop spans 15 amino acids. DNA of the CDR3: TGTGCCAGCAGCCCCGGACTAGCGGGAGGCAATGAGCAGTTCTTC. Protein sequence: CASSPGLAGGNEQFF.

V gene TRBV29-1 combines with J gene TRBJ2-1, with 10 positions matching TRBD2. The CDR3 totals 16 residues. Germline V gene lookup returns CDR1 SQVTM and CDR2 ANQGSEA. The junction had 14 bases not matched to a gene; V was cut back by 4 bases and J by 8 bases. The CDR3, as DNA: TGCAGCGTTGCGGGCTCGGCTAGCGGGAGTTCTGATGAGCAGTTCTTC. This gives the protein CSVAGSASGSSDEQFF.

This clone was observed once. The J gene is TRBJ1-2, the V gene TRBV9; D remains unclear. Trimming took 4 bases from V and 1 from J, leaving 8 bases between them. This CDR3 contains 13 residues. CDR1 and CDR2 from the germline V gene are SGDLS and YYNGEE. In nucleotides, the CDR3 is TGTGCCAGCAGCTTGTCACATAACTATGGCTACACCTTC. This sequence encodes CASSLSHNYGYTF. Based on the CDR3 plus reference TRBV9 and TRBJ1-2, the full variable domain is DSGVTQTPKHLITATGQRVTLRCSPRSGDLSVYWYQQSLDQGLQFLIQYYNGEERAKGNILERFSAQQFPDLHSELNLSSLELGDSALYFCASSLSHNYGYTFGSGTRLTVV.

The chain uses TRBV18 and TRBJ1-5; no clear D gene. The CDR3 has 13 amino acids. Trimming pared 3 bases from V and 5 bases from J, leaving 8 bases between. Germline loops: CDR1 KGHSH, CDR2 LQKENI. For the CDR3, the DNA is TGTGCCAGCTCACCCTCCCAGGATCAGCCCCAGCATTTT. Protein product: CASSPSQDQPQHF. Variable domain in full (rest from reference TRBV18 and TRBJ1-5): NAGVMQNPRHLVRRRGQEARLRCSPMKGHSHVYWYRQLPEEGLKFMVYLQKENIIDESGMPKERFSAEFPKEGPSILRIQQVVRGDSAAYFCASSPSQDQPQHFGDGTRLSIL.